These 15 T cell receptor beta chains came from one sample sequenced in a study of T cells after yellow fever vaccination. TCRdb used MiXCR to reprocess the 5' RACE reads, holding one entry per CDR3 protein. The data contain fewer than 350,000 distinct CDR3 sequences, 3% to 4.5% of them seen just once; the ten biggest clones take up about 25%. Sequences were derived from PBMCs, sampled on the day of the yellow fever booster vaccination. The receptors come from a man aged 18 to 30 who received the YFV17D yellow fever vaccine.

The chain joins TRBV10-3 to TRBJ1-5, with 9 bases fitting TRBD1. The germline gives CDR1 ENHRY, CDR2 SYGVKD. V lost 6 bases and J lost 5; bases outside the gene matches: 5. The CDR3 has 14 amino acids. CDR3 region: CAIRQGAGDQPQHF. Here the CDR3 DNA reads TGTGCCATCAGACAGGGGGCAGGGGATCAGCCCCAGCATTTT.

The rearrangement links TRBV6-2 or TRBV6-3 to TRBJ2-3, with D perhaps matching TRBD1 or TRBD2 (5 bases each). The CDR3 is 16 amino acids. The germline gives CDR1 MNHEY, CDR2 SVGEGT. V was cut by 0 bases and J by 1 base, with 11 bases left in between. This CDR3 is CASSYSFGTRTDTQYF. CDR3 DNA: TGTGCCAGCAGTTACTCTTTTGGGACGCGCACAGATACGCAGTATTTT.

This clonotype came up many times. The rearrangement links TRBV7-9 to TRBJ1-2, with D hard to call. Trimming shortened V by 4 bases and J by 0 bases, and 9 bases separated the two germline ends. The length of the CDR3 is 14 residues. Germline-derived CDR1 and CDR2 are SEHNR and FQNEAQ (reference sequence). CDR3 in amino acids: CASSSMGSNYGYTF. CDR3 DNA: TGTGCCAGCAGCTCCATGGGCTCTAACTATGGCTACACCTTC.

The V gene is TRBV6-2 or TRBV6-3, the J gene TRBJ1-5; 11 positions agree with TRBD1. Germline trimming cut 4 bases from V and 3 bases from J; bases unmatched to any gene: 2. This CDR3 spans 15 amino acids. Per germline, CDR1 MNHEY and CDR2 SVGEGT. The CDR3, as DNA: TGTGCCAGCAGTTCGGACAGGGGGCTCAATCAGCCCCAGCATTTT. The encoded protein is CASSSDRGLNQPQHF.

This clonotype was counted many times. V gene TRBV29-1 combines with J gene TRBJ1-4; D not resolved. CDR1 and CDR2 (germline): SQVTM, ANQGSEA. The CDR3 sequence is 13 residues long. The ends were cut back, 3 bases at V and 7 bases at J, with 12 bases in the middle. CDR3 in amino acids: CSVERGLGEKLFF. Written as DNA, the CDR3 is TGCAGCGTTGAGCGAGGGCTCGGTGAAAAACTGTTTTTT.

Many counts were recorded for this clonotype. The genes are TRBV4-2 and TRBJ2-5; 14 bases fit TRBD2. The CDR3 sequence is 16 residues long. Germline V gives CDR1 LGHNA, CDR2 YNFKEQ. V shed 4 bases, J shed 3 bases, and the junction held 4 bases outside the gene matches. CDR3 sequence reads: CASSPRLAGGKETQYF. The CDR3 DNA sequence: TGTGCCAGCAGCCCCAGACTAGCGGGGGGGAAAGAGACCCAGTACTTC.

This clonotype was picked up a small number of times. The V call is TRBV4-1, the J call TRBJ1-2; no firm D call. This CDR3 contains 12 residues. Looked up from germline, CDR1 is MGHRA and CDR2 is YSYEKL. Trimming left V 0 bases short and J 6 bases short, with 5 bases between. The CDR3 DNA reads TGCGCCAGCAGCCAAGATATTAATGGCTACACCTTC. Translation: CASSQDINGYTF.

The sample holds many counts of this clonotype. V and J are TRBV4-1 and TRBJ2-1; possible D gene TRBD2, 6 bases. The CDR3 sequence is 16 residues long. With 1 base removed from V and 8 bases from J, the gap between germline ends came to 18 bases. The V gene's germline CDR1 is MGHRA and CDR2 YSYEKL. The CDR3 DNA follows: TGCGCCAGCAGCCAAGGGGACTCATGGGGTTACGATGAGCAGTTCTTC. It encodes CASSQGDSWGYDEQFF.

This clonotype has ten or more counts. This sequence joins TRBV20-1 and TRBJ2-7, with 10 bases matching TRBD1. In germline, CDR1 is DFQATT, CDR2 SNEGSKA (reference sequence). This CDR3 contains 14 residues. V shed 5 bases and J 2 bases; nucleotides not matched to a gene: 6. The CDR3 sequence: CSAETGQGTYEQYV. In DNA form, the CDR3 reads TGCAGTGCTGAAACGGGACAGGGGACCTACGAGCAGTACGTC.

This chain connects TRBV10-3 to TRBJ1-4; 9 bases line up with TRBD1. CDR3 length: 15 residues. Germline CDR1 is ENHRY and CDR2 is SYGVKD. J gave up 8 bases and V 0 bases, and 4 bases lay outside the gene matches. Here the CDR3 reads CAISESGTGQEKLFF. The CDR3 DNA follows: TGTGCCATCAGTGAGTCTGGGACAGGGCAGGAAAAACTGTTTTTT.

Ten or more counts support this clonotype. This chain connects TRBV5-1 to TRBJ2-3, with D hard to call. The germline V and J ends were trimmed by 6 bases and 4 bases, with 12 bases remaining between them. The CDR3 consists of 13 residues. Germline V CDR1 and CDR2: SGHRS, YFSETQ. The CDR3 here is CASNRAWADTQYF. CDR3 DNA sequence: TGCGCCAGCAATCGAGCGTGGGCAGATACGCAGTATTTT.

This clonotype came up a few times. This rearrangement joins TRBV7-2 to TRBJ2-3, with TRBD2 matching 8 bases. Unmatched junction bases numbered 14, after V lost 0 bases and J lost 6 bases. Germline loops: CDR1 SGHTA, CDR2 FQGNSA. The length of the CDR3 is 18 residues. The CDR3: CASSLALRTSGRRDTQYF. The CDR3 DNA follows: TGTGCCAGCAGCTTAGCGCTTAGAACTAGCGGCCGCCGGGATACGCAGTATTTT.

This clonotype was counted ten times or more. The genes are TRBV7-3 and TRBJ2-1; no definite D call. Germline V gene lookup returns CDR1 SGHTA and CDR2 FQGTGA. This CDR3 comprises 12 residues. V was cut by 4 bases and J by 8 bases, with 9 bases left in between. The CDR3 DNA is TGTGCCAGCAGCTCTTATGGTGATGAGCAGTTCTTC. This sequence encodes CASSSYGDEQFF.

The CDR3 DNA reads as TGTGCCAGCAGCTTCCTAGCGGGGGCAAATCCCAATGAGCAGTTCTTC. This gives the protein CASSFLAGANPNEQFF. The rearrangement links TRBV7-8 to TRBJ2-1; 10 bases align to TRBD2. Germline V gene data show CDR1 as SGHVS and CDR2 as FQNEAQ. The CDR3 consists of 16 residues. After removal of 3 bases from V and 6 bases from J, the junction contained 8 bases not matched to a gene. The entire variable domain, with the rest obtained from reference TRBV7-8 and TRBJ2-1, is as follows: GAGVSQSPRYKVAKRGQDVALRCDPISGHVSLFWYQQALGQGPEFLTYFQNEAQLDKSGLPSDRFFAERPEGSVSTLKIQRTQQEDSAVYLCASSFLAGANPNEQFFGPGTRLTVL.

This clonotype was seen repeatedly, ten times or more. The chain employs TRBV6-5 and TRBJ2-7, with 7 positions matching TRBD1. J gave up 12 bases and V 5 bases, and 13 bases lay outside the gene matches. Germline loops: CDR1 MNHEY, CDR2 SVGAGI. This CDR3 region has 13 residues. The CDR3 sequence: CASSPDAPTGWYF. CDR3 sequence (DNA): TGTGCCAGCAGTCCCGATGCCCCGACAGGGTGGTACTTC.